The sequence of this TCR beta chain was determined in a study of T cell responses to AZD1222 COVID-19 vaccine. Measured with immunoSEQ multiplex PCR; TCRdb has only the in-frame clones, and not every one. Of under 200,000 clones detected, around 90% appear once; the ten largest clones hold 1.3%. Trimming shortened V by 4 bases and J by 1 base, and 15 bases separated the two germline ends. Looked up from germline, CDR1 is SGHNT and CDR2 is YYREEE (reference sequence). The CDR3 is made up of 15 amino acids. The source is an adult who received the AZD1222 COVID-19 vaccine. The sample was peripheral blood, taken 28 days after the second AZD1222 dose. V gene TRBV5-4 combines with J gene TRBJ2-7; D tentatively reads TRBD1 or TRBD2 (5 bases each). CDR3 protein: CASSPDIRESYEQYF. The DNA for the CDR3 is TGTGCCAGCAGCCCAGATATCAGGGAGTCCTACGAGCAGTACTTC.